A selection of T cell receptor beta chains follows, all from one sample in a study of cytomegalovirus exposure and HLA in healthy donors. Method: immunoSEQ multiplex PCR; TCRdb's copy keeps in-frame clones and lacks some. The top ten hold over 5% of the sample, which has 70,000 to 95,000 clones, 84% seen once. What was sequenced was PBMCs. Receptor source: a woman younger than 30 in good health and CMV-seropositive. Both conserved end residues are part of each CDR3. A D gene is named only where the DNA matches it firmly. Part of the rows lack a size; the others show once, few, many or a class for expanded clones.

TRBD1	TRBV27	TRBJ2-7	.	CASSLRPGQVALEQYF	TGTGCCAGCAGTTTAAGGCCGGGACAGGTCGCCCTCGAGCAGTACTTC
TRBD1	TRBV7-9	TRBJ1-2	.	CASSQTGDNYGYTF	TGTGCCAGCAGCCAAACAGGGGATAACTATGGCTACACCTTC
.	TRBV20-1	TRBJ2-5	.	CSATKRETQYF	TGCAGTGCTACGAAGCGAGAGACCCAGTACTTC
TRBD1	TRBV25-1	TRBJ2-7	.	CASSLQGASYEQYF	TGTGCCAGCAGTCTCCAGGGGGCCTCCTACGAGCAGTACTTC
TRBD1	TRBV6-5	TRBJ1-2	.	CASSYTTGQTNYGYTF	TGTGCCAGCAGTTATACGACGGGACAGACTAACTATGGCTACACCTTC
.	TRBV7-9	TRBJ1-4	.	CASSLVPATNEKLFF	TGTGCCAGCAGCTTAGTCCCAGCAACTAATGAAAAACTGTTTTTT
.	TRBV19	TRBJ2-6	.	CASSLRARISGANVLTF	TGTGCCAGTAGTCTGCGGGCCCGCATCTCTGGGGCCAACGTCCTGACTTTC
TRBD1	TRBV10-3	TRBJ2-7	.	CAISPGTGTYEQYF	TGTGCCATCAGTCCCGGGACAGGGACCTACGAGCAGTACTTC
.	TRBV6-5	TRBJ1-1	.	CASSYHGGDTEAFF	TGTGCCAGCAGTTACCACGGGGGGGATACTGAAGCTTTCTTT
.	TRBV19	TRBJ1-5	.	CASSKGGNQPQHF	TGTGCCAGTAGTAAAGGAGGCAATCAGCCCCAGCATTTT
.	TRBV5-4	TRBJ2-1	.	CASSSPQGYNEQFF	TGTGCCAGCAGCAGCCCTCAGGGTTACAATGAGCAGTTCTTC
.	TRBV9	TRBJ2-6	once	CASSVQVGANVLTF	TGTGCCAGCAGCGTACAGGTAGGGGCCAACGTCCTGACTTTC
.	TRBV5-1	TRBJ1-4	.	CASSFRATNEKLFF	TGCGCCAGCAGCTTCCGAGCAACTAATGAAAAACTGTTTTTT
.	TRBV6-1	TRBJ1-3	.	CASLELDSPGNTIYF	TGTGCCAGCCTAGAACTGGACAGCCCTGGAAACACCATATATTTT
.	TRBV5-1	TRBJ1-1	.	CASSLAFGGGGAEAFF	TGCGCCAGCAGCTTGGCCTTCGGCGGTGGTGGGGCCGAAGCTTTCTTT
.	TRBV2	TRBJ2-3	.	CASSARLGGSTDTQYF	TGTGCCAGCAGTGCCAGGCTTGGGGGCAGTACAGATACGCAGTATTTT
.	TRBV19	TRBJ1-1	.	CASSIALGGRPEAFF	TGTGCCAGTAGTATAGCGTTGGGGGGTAGGCCTGAAGCTTTCTTT
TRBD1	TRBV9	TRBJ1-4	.	CASSLSTGTNEKLFF	TGTGCCAGCAGCCTCTCGACAGGGACTAATGAAAAACTGTTTTTT
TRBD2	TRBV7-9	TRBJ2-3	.	CASSPGLAVDTQYF	TGTGCCAGCAGCCCCGGACTAGCGGTAGATACGCAGTATTTT
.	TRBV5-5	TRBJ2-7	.	CASWTSYEQYF	TGTGCCAGCTGGACTTCATACGAGCAGTACTTC
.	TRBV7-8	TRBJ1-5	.	CASSLRTGQLNQPQHF	TGTGCCAGCAGCTTAAGAACTGGACAACTCAATCAGCCCCAGCATTTT
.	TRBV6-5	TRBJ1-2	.	CASSYEGNQGYTF	TGTGCCAGCAGTTATGAGGGAAACCAGGGCTACACCTTC
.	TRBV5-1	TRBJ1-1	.	CASSPIEGAPGTEAFF	TGCGCCAGCAGCCCTATTGAAGGGGCCCCGGGCACTGAAGCTTTCTTT
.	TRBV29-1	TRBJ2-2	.	CAGYSGELFF	TGCGCAGGGTATTCCGGGGAGCTGTTTTTT
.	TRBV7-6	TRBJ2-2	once	CASSLWSGDRELFF	TGTGCCAGCAGCTTATGGAGCGGGGACAGGGAGCTGTTTTTT
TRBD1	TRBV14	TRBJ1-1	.	CASSPGQGHRVNTEAFF	TGTGCCAGCAGCCCGGGACAGGGGCACAGGGTGAACACTGAAGCTTTCTTT
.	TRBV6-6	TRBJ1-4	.	CASSSGTAGEKLFF	TGTGCCAGCAGTTCCGGAACAGCGGGTGAAAAACTGTTTTTT
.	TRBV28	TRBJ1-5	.	CASSLSWGVQPQHF	TGTGCCAGCAGTTTATCGTGGGGGGTTCAGCCCCAGCATTTT
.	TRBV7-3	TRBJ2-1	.	CASSPGGSYNEQFF	TGTGCCAGCAGCCCTGGAGGCAGCTACAATGAGCAGTTCTTC
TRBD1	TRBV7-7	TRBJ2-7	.	CASSQGTGGHEQYF	TGTGCTAGCAGCCAAGGGACAGGGGGCCACGAGCAGTACTTC
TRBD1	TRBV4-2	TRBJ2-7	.	CASSQERRGKSSYEQYF	TGTGCCAGCAGCCAAGAACGCAGGGGGAAAAGCTCCTACGAGCAGTACTTC
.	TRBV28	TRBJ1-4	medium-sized	CASSDSRDFNEKLFF	TGTGCCAGCAGTGACAGCCGGGACTTTAATGAAAAACTGTTTTTT
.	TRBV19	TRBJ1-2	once	CASSMSGFGYTF	TGTGCCAGTAGTATGTCGGGGTTTGGCTACACCTTC
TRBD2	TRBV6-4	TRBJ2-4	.	CASSDSTSGSHIQYF	TGTGCCAGCAGTGACTCAACTAGCGGGAGCCACATTCAGTACTTC
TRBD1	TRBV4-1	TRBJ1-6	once	CASSQDYRDSYNSPLHF	TGCGCCAGCAGCCAGGATTACCGGGACAGCTATAATTCACCCCTCCACTTT
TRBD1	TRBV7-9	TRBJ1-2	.	CASSATGDHGYTF	TGTGCCAGCAGCGCGACAGGGGATCATGGCTACACCTTC
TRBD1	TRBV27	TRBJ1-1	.	CASSVGQGLGAFF	TGTGCCAGCAGTGTCGGACAGGGGTTAGGGGCTTTCTTT
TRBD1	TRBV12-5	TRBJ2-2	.	CASGLSSGTGVTGELFF	TGTGCTAGTGGTTTGTCTTCGGGGACAGGGGTAACCGGGGAGCTGTTTTTT
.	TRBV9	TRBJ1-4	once	CASSPGQTSNEKLFF	TGTGCCAGCAGCCCAGGACAGACTTCTAATGAAAAACTGTTTTTT
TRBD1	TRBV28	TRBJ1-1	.	CASRATGGGQNTEAFF	TGTGCCAGCCGAGCGACAGGGGGCGGCCAGAACACTGAAGCTTTCTTT